This record covers a single T cell receptor (beta chain). The sample belongs to a study of blood T cell repertoires in COVID-19. In the study overall: Samples taken during acute and convalescent COVID-19 were collected in the United States, Italy and Spain.

Original processing methods: Using reference gene primer amplification, nucleated cell counts were estimated. Some clones are missing from TCRdb's copy, which holds only in-frame ones; the method was immunoSEQ multiplex PCR. V, J and clone size are taken as reported in that table, and D and trimming were inferred from the DNA itself. The sample carries roughly 260,000 clones, about 85% recorded once. The CDR3 is made up of 12 amino acids. V was cut by 6 bases and J by 4 bases, with 9 bases left in between. The source material was peripheral blood. This clonotype was obtained from a woman aged 50 to 60 who had recovered from COVID-19. V and J are TRBV12-3 or TRBV12-4 and TRBJ1-2, with D tentatively TRBD1 (6 bases). CDR3 loop: CASSGQLYGYTF. The DNA of the CDR3 is TGTGCCAGCAGCGGACAGCTCTATGGCTACACCTTC.